These T cell receptor beta chains were read from a single sample in a study of CD8+ T cells in alopecia areata. Only in-frame clones appear in the TCRdb table, and some are missing; sequencing was by immunoSEQ multiplex PCR. The sample has more than 150,000 clones; 60% are singletons. The sequences come from CD4+ T cells sorted from blood, collected at week 4, from a patient treated with tofacitinib. All receptors derive from a human donor with alopecia areata. CDR3s include the opening cysteine and the closing phenylalanine or tryptophan. Fields, in order: CDR3 length, V gene, J gene, clone size, D gene, CDR3 DNA, CDR3 protein. D genes are given only for firm matches. Part of the rows lack a size; the others show once, few, many or a class for expanded clones.

>14|TRBV2|TRBJ2-1|few|-
TGTGCCAGCAGTGAATCCGGGGTTTCTGGTGAGCAGTTCTTC
CASSESGVSGEQFF
>16|TRBV28|TRBJ2-7|-|-
TGTGCCAGCAGTCTGAAGACCGGGACTGTCACCTACGAGCAGTACTTC
CASSLKTGTVTYEQYF
>13|TRBV29-1|TRBJ2-1|few|-
TGCAGCGTTGCTATATCTGGGAACAATGAGCAGTTCTTC
CSVAISGNNEQFF
>15|TRBV29-1|TRBJ1-2|-|-
TGCAGCGGGGCTTCTCAGGGAGCGGCTAACTATGGCTACACCTTC
CSGASQGAANYGYTF
>16|TRBV7-2|TRBJ1-4|few|-
TGTGCCAGCAGCCGCACGTTGCAGGGCCTAAATGAAAAACTGTTTTTT
CASSRTLQGLNEKLFF
>14|TRBV29-1|TRBJ2-7|-|-
TGCAGCGTTGGAAAATTGGGGCTCTCCTACGAGCAGTACTTC
CSVGKLGLSYEQYF
>13|TRBV7-2|TRBJ2-1|few|-
TGTGCCAGCAGCTTACAAAACCTAAATGAGCAGTTCTTC
CASSLQNLNEQFF
>15|TRBV7-2|TRBJ2-5|-|-
TGTGCCAGCAGCTTAAACGGGGGAACTCGAGAGACCCAGTACTTC
CASSLNGGTRETQYF
>14|TRBV14|TRBJ1-5|few|-
TGTGCCAGCAGCCAATCGTACAGCAATCAGCCCCAGCATTTT
CASSQSYSNQPQHF
>13|TRBV30|TRBJ2-3|-|TRBD1
TGTGCCTGGAGTGGGTTGGACAGGGGGACGCAGTATTTT
CAWSGLDRGTQYF
>14|TRBV11-2|TRBJ2-3|-|-
TGTGCCAGCAGCTTAGACGGGACCACAGATACGCAGTATTTT
CASSLDGTTDTQYF
>15|TRBV7-8|TRBJ2-5|-|-
TGTGCCAGCAGCTTAAGAAGGGAACTAGTCCAGGTCCAGTACTTC
CASSLRRELVQVQYF
>14|TRBV19|TRBJ2-5|once|-
TGTGCCAGTAGTATTATTGGCAGGGAAGAGACCCAGTACTTC
CASSIIGREETQYF
>15|TRBV7-2|TRBJ1-6|-|-
TGTGCCAGCAGCCAGGGCCCGGTATATAATTCACCCCTCCACTTT
CASSQGPVYNSPLHF
>13|TRBV11-2|TRBJ2-5|-|-
TGTGCCAGCAGCTCCTGGGGTGGAGAGACCCAGTACTTC
CASSSWGGETQYF
>14|TRBV10-3|TRBJ2-7|-|-
TGTGCCATCGATACCGGCAGGGGAGACCACGAGCAGTACTTC
CAIDTGRGDHEQYF
>15|TRBV18|TRBJ2-2|few|-
TGTGCCAGCTCACCGGGCAGACCGAACACCGGGGAGCTGTTTTTT
CASSPGRPNTGELFF
>13|TRBV7-8|TRBJ2-5|-|-
TGTGCCAGCAGCTGGGGACGGCAAGAGACCCAGTACTTC
CASSWGRQETQYF
>16|TRBV15|TRBJ2-2|-|TRBD1
TGTGCCACCAGCAGAAAGACAGGGGGTTTCACCGGGGAGCTGTTTTTT
CATSRKTGGFTGELFF
>12|TRBV29-1|TRBJ1-1|few|-
TGCAGCGTTGCGACAGAGAACACTGAAGCTTTCTTT
CSVATENTEAFF
>11|TRBV7-9|TRBJ1-1|-|TRBD1
TGTGCCAGCACAGGGGGCCCTGAAGCTTTCTTT
CASTGGPEAFF
>12|TRBV30|TRBJ2-1|-|-
TGTGCCTGGAATGTAGGTGGCAATGAGCAGTTCTTC
CAWNVGGNEQFF
>15|TRBV14|TRBJ1-6|-|-
TGTGCCAGCAGCCAAGATTGGGCAGATAATTCACCCCTCCACTTT
CASSQDWADNSPLHF
>15|TRBV6-6|TRBJ1-4|few|TRBD1
TGTGCCAGCGAGGAGCCAGGGGGCCGTGGGGAAAAACTGTTTTTT
CASEEPGGRGEKLFF
>17|TRBV9|TRBJ2-1|once|TRBD2
TGTGCCAGCAGCCCAAGGACTAGTCGGGGCTCCTACAATGAGCAGTTCTTC
CASSPRTSRGSYNEQFF
>14|TRBV27|TRBJ2-2|-|-
TGTGCCAGCAGCCTCCGGGCTCACACCGGGGAGCTGTTTTTT
CASSLRAHTGELFF
>13|TRBV29-1|TRBJ2-7|-|-
TGCAGCCTTGGACCGAGGAGCTCCTACGAGCAGTACTTC
CSLGPRSSYEQYF
>13|TRBV27|TRBJ2-1|once|-
TGTGCCAGCAGTTTTACTCAGGGGAATGAGCAGTTCTTC
CASSFTQGNEQFF
>13|TRBV4-1|TRBJ1-1|-|-
TGCGCCAGCAGCCGAGAGGGGGGCAGTGAAGCTTTCTTT
CASSREGGSEAFF
>14|TRBV30|TRBJ2-7|few|-
TGTGCCTGGGCGAGGACGGCCTTTCCCTACGAGCAGTACTTC
CAWARTAFPYEQYF
>16|TRBV27|TRBJ2-1|-|TRBD1
TGTGCCAGCAGTTCATACAGGGGGCGCGCCGGCAATGAGCAGTTCTTC
CASSSYRGRAGNEQFF
>15|TRBV2|TRBJ2-5|-|TRBD2
TGTGCCAGCAGTTTAGCGGGGGCCACCCGAGAGACCCAGTACTTC
CASSLAGATRETQYF
>15|TRBV4-2|TRBJ2-2|-|TRBD1
TGTGCCAGCAGCCAAGAGGGACAGCACACCGGGGAGCTGTTTTTT
CASSQEGQHTGELFF
>13|TRBV6-6|TRBJ2-7|-|-
TGTGCCAGCAACGGAGGGGCGCGTTACGAGCAGTACTTC
CASNGGARYEQYF
>13|TRBV30|TRBJ1-5|-|TRBD1
TGTGCCTGGAGCCAGGGGGGCAATCAGCCCCAGCATTTT
CAWSQGGNQPQHF
>14|TRBV6-6|TRBJ2-5|-|TRBD1
TGTGCCAGCAAGGGACAGGCGGGTGATGAGACCCAGTACTTC
CASKGQAGDETQYF
>12|TRBV6-1|TRBJ1-1|once|-
TGTGCCAGCAGTGAGGGGAACACTGAAGCTTTCTTT
CASSEGNTEAFF
>14|TRBV14|TRBJ2-2|few|-
TGTGCCAGCAGTCGACAGCTAAACACCGGGGAGCTGTTTTTT
CASSRQLNTGELFF
>14|TRBV6-6|TRBJ2-5|-|-
TGTGCCAGTGCTCCAGGGGACTACCAAGAGACCCAGTACTTC
CASAPGDYQETQYF
>13|TRBV15|TRBJ2-6|-|TRBD1
TGTGCCACCAGCAGAGTAGTGGGACAGGGCCTGACTTTC
CATSRVVGQGLTF
>16|TRBV28|TRBJ2-1|once|-
TGTGCCAGCAGTGTCTTTGGGCGGGGAGCTCGGAATGAGCAGTTCTTC
CASSVFGRGARNEQFF
>15|TRBV30|TRBJ2-3|-|-
TGTGCCTGGAGTGTCGGTAGCCGGGGATCAGATACGCAGTATTTT
CAWSVGSRGSDTQYF
>12|TRBV29-1|TRBJ2-7|-|-
TGCAGCGTTGAGGTTCCTACTTACGAGCAGTACTTC
CSVEVPTYEQYF
>15|TRBV5-1|TRBJ2-4|-|TRBD1
TGCGCCAGCACCGCCCGGACAGGGGGTGGAAACATTCAGTACTTC
CASTARTGGGNIQYF
>15|TRBV30|TRBJ1-6|-|TRBD1
TGTGCCTGGAGTGTCCTCGGGACAGGAGATTCACCCCTCCACTTT
CAWSVLGTGDSPLHF
>11|TRBV2|TRBJ2-1|-|-
TGTGCCAGCACCCTGCACAATGAGCAGTTCTTC
CASTLHNEQFF
>11|TRBV29-1|TRBJ1-2|-|-
TGCAGCGTTGAGGAGGGAAGTGGCTACACCTTC
CSVEEGSGYTF